This TCR beta chain derives from a study of cytomegalovirus exposure and HLA in healthy donors. Study-wide points: Researchers counted 164 TCR beta chains as cytomegalovirus-associated.

With respect to this clone: The target antigen is unknown.

The PCR made use of 60 Vbeta and 13 Jbeta primers. Clones were read by immunoSEQ multiplex PCR, and TCRdb kept only the in-frame ones, dropping some. The sample includes 100,000 to 120,000 clones, around 80% of them seen just once. This CDR3 comprises 12 residues. V was clipped by 3 bases and J by 4 bases, with 5 bases between them. CDR1 is MGHRA and CDR2 is YSYEKL in the germline V gene. The sequence derives from a man in his thirties or forties in good health and CMV-seropositive. The rearrangement joins TRBV4-1 to TRBJ2-3, with D hard to call. The sequenced sample consisted of PBMCs. CDR3 residues: CASSHPADTQYF. CDR3 DNA: TGCGCCAGCAGCCACCCCGCAGATACGCAGTATTTT.